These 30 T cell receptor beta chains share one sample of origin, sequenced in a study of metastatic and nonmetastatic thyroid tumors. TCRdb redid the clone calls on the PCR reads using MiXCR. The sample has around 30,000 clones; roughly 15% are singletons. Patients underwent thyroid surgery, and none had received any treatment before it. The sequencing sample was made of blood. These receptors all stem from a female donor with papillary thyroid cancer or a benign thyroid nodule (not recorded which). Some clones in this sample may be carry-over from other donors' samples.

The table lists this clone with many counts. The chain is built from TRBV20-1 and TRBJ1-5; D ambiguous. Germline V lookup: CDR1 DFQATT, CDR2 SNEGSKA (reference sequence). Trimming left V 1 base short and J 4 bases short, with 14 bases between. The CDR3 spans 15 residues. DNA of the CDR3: TGCAGTGCTAGAGTACCGCCTCCAGAGAATCAGCCCCAGCATTTT. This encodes CSARVPPPENQPQHF.

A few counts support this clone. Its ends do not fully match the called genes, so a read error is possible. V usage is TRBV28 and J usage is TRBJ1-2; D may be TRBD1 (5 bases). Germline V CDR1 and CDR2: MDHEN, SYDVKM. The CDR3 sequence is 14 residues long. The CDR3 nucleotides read TGTGCCAGCTGGGACTGGACACCCCGAAGGGGCTACATCTTC. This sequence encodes CASWDWTPRRGYIF.

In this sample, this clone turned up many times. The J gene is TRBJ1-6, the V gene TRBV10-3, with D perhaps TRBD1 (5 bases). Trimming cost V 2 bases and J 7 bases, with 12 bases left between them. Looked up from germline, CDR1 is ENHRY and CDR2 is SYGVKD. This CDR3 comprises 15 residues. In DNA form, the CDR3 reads TGTGCCATCAGTGAGAACGGGGACGGGAATTCACCCCTCCACTTT. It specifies CAISENGDGNSPLHF.

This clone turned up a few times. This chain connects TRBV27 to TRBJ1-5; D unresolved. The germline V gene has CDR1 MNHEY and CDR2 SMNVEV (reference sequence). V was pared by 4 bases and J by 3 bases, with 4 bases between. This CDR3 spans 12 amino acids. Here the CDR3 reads CASSSLNQPQHF. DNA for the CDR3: TGTGCCAGCAGTTCCCTCAATCAGCCCCAGCATTTT.

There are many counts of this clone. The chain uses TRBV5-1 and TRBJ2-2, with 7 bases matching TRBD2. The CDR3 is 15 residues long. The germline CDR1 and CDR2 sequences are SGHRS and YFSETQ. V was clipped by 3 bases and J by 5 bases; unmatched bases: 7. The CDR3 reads CASSSLEGGTGELFF. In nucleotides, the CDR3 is TGCGCCAGCAGCTCCCTAGAGGGAGGGACCGGGGAGCTGTTTTTT.

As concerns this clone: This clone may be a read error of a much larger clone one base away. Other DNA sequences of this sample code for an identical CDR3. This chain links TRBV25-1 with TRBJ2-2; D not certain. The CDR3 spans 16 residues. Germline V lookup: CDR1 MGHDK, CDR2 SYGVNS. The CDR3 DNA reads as TGCGCCAGCAGTGGTGGCCAAAAAGTAAACGCCGGGGAGCTGTTTTTT. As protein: CASSGGQKVNAGELFF.

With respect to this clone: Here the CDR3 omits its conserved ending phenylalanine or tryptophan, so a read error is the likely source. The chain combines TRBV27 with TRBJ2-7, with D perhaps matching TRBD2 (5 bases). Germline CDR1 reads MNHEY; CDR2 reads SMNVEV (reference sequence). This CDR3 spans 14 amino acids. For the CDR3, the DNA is TGTGCCAACAGTTTACAGCTAGCAGGCTACGAGCAGTACCTC. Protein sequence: CANSLQLAGYEQYL.

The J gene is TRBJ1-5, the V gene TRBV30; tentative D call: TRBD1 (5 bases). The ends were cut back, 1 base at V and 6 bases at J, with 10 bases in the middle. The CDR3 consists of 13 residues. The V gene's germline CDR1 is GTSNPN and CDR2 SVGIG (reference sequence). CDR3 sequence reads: CAWSALTVQPQHF. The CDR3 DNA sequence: TGTGCCTGGAGTGCATTGACAGTTCAGCCCCAGCATTTT.

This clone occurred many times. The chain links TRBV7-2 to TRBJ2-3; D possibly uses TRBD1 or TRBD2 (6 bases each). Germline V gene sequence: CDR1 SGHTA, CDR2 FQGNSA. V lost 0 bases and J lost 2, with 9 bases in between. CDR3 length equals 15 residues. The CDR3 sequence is CASSLAGGDTDTQYF. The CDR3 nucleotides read TGTGCCAGCAGCTTAGCCGGGGGCGACACAGATACGCAGTATTTT. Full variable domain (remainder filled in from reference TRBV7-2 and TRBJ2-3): GAGVSQSPSNKVTEKGKDVELRCDPISGHTALYWYRQSLGQGLEFLIYFQGNSAPDKSGLPSDRFSAERTGGSVSTLTIQRTQQEDSAVYLCASSLAGGDTDTQYFGPGTRLTVL.

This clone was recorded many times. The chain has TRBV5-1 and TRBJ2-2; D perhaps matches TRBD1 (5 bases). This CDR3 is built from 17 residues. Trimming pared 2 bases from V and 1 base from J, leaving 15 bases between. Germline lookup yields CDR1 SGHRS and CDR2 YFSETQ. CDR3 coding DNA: TGCGCCAGCAGCTTCAGCCTGCGGACACAGAACACCGGGGAGCTGTTTTTT. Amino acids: CASSFSLRTQNTGELFF.

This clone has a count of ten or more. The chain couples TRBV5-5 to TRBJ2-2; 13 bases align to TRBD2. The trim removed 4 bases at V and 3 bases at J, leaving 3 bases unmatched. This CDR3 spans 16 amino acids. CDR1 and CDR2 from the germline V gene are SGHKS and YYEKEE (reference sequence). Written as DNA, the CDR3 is TGTGCCAGCAGCCCACTAGCGGGAGGGGACACCGGGGAGCTGTTTTTT. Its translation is CASSPLAGGDTGELFF.

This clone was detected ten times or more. The CDR3 region is CAWSTTGVGNTIYF. The CDR3 region has the DNA TGTGCCTGGAGTACGACAGGGGTGGGAAACACCATATATTTT. The rearrangement links TRBV30 to TRBJ1-3; 8 bases match TRBD1. This CDR3 has 14 residues. V lost 2 bases, J lost 4 bases, and 4 bases stayed unmatched. The germline V gene has CDR1 GTSNPN and CDR2 SVGIG (reference sequence).

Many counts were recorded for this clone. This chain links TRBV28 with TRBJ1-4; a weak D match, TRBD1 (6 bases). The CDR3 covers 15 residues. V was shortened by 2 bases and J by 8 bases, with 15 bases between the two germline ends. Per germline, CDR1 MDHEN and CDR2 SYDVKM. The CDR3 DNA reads TGTGCCAGCAGTTTAGGGGGGGGCGCGAAAGAAAAACTGTTTTTT. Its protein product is CASSLGGGAKEKLFF.

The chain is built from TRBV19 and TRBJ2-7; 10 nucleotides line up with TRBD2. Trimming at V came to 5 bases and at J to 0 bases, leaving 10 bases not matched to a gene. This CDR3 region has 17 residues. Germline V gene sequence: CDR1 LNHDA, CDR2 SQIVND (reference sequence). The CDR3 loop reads CASSGCTSGTSSYEQYF. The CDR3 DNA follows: TGTGCCAGTAGTGGGTGTACTAGCGGGACGAGCTCCTACGAGCAGTACTTC.

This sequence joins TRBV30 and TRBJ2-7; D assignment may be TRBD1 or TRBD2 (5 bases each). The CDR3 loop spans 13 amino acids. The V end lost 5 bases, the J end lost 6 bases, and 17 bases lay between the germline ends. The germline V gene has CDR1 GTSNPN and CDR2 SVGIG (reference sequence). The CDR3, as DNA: TGTGCCTGGTACGGGGCAGCCGATCCCGAGCAGTACTTC. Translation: CAWYGAADPEQYF. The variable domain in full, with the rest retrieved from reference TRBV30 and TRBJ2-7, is SQTIHQWPATLVQPVGSPLSLECTVEGTSNPNLYWYRQAAGRGLQLLFYSVGIGQISSEVPQNLSASRPQDRQFILSSKKLLLSDSGFYLCAWYGAADPEQYFGPGTRLTVT.

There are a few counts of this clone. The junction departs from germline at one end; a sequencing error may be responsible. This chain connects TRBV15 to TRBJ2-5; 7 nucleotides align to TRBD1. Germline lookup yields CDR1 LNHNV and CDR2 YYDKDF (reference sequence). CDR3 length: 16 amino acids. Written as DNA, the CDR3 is TGTGTCACCAGCAGGGGGTATAAGGTCGCGCAAGAGACCCAGTACTTC. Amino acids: CVTSRGYKVAQETQYF.

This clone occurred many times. The CDR3 loop is CSATKTVRETQYF. The DNA of the CDR3 is TGCAGTGCTACGAAGACAGTCCGGGAGACCCAGTACTTC. The chain links TRBV20-1 to TRBJ2-5; a possible D gene is TRBD1 (5 bases). Looked up from germline, CDR1 is DFQATT and CDR2 is SNEGSKA (reference sequence). Trimming pared 4 bases from V and 5 bases from J, leaving 14 bases between. The CDR3 extends over 13 amino acids.

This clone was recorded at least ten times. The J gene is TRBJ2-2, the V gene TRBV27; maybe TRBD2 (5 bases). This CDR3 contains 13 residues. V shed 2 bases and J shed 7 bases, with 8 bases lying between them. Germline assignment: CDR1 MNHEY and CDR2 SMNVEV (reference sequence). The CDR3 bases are TGTGCCAGCAGTTTAGGAGGCGGCGGGGAGCTGTTTTTT. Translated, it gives CASSLGGGGELFF.

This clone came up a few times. The DNA of the CDR3 is TGTGCCAGCATTAGGAGGACCAAGGGGGAGCTGTTTTTT. Protein: CASIRRTKGELFF. The chain is built from TRBV6-1 and TRBJ2-2; a possible D gene is TRBD2 (5 bases). Germline lookup yields CDR1 MNHNS and CDR2 SASEGT. The CDR3 runs to 13 residues. Trimming left V 7 bases short and J 8 bases short, with 14 bases between.

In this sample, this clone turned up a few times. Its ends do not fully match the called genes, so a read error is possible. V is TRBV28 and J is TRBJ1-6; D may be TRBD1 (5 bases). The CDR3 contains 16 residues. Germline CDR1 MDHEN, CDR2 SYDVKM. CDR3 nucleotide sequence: TGTGCCAGCAGACGGCGACAGAGATCCTATAATTCACCCCTACACTTT. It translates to CASRRRQRSYNSPLHF.

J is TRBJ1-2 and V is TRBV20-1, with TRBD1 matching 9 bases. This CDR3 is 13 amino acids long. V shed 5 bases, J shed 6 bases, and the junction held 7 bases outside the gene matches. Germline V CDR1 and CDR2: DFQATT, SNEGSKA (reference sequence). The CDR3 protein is CSARRWDRDGYTF. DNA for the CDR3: TGCAGTGCTCGGAGGTGGGACAGGGATGGCTACACCTTC.

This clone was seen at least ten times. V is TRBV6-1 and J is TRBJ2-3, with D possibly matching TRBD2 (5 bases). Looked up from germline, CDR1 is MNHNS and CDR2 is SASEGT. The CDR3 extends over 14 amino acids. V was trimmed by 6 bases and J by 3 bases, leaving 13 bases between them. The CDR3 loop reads CASSPPWRTDTQYF. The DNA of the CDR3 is TGTGCCAGCAGCCCCCCTTGGAGGACAGATACGCAGTATTTT.

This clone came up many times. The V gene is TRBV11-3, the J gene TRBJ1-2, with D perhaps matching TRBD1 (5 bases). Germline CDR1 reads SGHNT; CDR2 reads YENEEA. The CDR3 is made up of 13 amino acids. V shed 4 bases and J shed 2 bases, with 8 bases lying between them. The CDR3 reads CASSWGGNYGYTF. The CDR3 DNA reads TGTGCCAGCAGCTGGGGCGGCAACTATGGCTACACCTTC.

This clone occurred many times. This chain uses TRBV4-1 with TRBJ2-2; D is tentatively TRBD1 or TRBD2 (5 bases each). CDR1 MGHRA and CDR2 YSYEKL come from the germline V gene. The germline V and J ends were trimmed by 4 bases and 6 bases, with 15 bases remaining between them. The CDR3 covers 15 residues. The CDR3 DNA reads TGCGCCAGCAGCCCGAGGGGTCCCCAACCCGGGGAGCTGTTTTTT. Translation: CASSPRGPQPGELFF.

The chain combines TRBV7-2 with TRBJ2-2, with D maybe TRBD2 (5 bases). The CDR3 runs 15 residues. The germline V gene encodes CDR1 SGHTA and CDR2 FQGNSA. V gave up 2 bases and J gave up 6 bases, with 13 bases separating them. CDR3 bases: TGTGCCAGCAGCTTACAGCGGTCTGTTTCCGGGGAGCTGTTTTTT. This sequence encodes CASSLQRSVSGELFF.

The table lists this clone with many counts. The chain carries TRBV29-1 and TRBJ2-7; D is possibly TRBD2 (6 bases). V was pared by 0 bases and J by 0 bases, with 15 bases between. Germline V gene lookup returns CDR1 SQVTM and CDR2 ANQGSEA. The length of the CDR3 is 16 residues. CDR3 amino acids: CSVEDPGQEGSYEQYF. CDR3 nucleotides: TGCAGCGTTGAAGATCCAGGGCAGGAGGGCTCCTACGAGCAGTACTTC.

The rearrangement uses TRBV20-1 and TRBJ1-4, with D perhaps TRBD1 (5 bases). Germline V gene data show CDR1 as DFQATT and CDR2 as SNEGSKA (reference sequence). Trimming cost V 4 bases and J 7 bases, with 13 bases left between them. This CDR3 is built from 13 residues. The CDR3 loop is CSATRTNSEKLFF. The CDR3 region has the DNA TGCAGTGCTACCAGGACAAACAGTGAAAAACTGTTTTTT.

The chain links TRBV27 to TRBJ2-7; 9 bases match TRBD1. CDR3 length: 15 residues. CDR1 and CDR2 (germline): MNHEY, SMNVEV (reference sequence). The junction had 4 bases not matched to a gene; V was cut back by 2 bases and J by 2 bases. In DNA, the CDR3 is TGTGCCAGCAGTTTACAGACAGGGGGGGCCTACGAGCAGTACTTC. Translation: CASSLQTGGAYEQYF.

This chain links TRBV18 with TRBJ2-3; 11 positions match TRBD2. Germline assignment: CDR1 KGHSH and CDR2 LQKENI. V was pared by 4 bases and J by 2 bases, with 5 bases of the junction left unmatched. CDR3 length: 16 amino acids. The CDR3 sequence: CASSLGLAGTTDTQYF. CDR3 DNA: TGTGCCAGCTCACTTGGACTAGCGGGCACCACAGATACGCAGTATTTT.

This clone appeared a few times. The CDR3 sequence is CASSLQAAYSNQPQHF. CDR3 nucleotides: TGTGCCAGCAGTTTACAGGCGGCATATAGCAATCAGCCCCAGCATTTT. This chain connects TRBV28 to TRBJ1-5; D is unresolved. In germline, CDR1 is MDHEN, CDR2 SYDVKM. The CDR3 is made up of 16 amino acids. V was trimmed by 2 bases and J by 0 bases, leaving 11 bases between them.